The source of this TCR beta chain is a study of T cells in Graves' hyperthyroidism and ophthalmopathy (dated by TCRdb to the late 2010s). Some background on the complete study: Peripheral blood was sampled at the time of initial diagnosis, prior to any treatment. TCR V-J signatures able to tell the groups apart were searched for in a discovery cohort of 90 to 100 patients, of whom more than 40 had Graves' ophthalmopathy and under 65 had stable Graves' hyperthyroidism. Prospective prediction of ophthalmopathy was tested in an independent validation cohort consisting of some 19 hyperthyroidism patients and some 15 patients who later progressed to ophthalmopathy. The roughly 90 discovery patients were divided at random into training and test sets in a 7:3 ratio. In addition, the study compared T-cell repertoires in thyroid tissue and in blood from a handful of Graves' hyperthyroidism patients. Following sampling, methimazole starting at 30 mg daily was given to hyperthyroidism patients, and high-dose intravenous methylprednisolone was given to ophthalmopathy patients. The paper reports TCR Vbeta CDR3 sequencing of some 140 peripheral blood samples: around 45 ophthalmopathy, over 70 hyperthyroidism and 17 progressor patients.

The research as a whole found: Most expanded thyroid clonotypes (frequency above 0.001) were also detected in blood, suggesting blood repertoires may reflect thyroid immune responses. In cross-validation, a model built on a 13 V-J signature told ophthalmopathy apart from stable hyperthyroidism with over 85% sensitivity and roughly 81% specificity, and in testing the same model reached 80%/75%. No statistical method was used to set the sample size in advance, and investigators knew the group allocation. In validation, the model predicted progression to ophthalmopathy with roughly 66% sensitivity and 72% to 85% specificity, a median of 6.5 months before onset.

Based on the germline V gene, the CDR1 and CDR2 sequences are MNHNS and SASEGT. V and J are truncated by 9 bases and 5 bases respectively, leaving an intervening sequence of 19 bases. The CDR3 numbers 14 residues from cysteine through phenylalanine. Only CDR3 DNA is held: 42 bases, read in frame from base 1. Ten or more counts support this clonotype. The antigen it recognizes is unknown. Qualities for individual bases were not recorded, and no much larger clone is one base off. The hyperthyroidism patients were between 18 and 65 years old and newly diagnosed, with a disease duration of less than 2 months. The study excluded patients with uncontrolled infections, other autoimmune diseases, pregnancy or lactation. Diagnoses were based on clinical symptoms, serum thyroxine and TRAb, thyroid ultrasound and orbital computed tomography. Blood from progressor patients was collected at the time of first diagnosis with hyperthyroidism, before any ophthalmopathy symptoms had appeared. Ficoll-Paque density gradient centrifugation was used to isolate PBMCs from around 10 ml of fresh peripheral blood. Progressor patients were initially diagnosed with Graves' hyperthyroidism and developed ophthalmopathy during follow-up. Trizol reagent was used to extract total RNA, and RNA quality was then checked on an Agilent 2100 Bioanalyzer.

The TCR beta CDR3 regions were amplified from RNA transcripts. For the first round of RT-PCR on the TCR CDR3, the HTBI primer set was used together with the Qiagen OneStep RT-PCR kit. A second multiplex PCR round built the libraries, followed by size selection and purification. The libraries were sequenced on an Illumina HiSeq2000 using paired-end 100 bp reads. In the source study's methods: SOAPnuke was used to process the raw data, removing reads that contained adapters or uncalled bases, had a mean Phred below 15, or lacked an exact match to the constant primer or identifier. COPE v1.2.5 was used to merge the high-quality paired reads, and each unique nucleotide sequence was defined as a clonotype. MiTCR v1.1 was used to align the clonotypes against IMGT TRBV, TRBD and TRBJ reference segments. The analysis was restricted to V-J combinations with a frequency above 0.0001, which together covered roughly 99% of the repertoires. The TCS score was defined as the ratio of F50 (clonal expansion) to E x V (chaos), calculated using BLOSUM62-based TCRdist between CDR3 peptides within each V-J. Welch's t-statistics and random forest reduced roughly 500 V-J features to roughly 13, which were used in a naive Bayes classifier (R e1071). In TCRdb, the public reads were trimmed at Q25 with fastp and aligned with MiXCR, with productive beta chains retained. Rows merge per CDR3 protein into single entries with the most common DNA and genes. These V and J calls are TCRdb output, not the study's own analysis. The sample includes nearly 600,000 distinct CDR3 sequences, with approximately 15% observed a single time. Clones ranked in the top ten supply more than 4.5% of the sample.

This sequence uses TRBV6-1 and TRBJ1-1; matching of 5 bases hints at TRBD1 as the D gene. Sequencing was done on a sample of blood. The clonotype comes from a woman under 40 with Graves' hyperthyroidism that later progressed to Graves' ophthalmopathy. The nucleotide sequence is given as TGTGCCAGTCTACCCTCCAGGGTTGAAACTGAAGCTTTCTTT. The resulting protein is CASLPSRVETEAFF.